This record looks at one TCR beta chain sequence and its context. Its antigen is unknown. There are no base qualities to consult, and no much larger clone falls within one base. This sample was taken from a study of T cells in Graves' hyperthyroidism and ophthalmopathy (dated by TCRdb to between 2017 and 2020). General notes on the study: Peripheral blood was collected at initial diagnosis, before any treatment. Prospective prediction of ophthalmopathy was tested in an independent validation cohort of approximately 19 hyperthyroidism patients and 15 to 17 patients who later progressed to ophthalmopathy. The 85 to 100 discovery patients were randomly split 7:3 into training and test sets. Thyroid tissue and blood T-cell repertoires from more than 5 Graves' hyperthyroidism patients were also compared in the study. Once sampling was done, hyperthyroidism patients were given methimazole at a starting dose of 30 mg daily, whereas ophthalmopathy patients were given high-dose intravenous methylprednisolone. The paper reports TCR Vbeta CDR3 sequencing of roughly 140 peripheral blood samples: over 40 ophthalmopathy, about 75 hyperthyroidism and 17 progressor patients. A discovery cohort of roughly 96 patients, roughly 45 with Graves' ophthalmopathy and 55 to 60 with stable Graves' hyperthyroidism, was used to find distinguishing TCR V-J signatures. Findings and caveats that apply to the study as a whole: A model built on a 13 V-J signature distinguished ophthalmopathy from stable hyperthyroidism, reaching 85% to 90% sensitivity and 81% to 83% specificity in cross-validation and 80%/75% in testing. In validation, progression to ophthalmopathy was predicted by the model with 65% to 71% sensitivity and under 85% specificity, a median of 6.5 months before onset. Most expanded thyroid clonotypes (frequency above 0.001) were also detected in blood, a finding suggesting that blood repertoires may reflect thyroid immune responses. No statistical method was used to fix the sample size in advance, and group allocation was not hidden from the investigators.

The TCR beta CDR3 regions were amplified from RNA transcripts. The first round of RT-PCR for the TCR CDR3 was performed with the HTBI primer set and the Qiagen OneStep RT-PCR kit. Libraries were constructed in a second round of multiplex PCR, after which size selection and purification were carried out. Libraries were sequenced paired-end with 100 bp reads on an Illumina HiSeq2000. The study's processing was this. SOAPnuke was used to process the raw data, removing reads that contained adapters or uncalled bases, had a mean Phred below 15, or lacked an exact match to the constant primer or identifier. COPE v1.2.5 was used to merge the high-quality paired reads, and each unique nucleotide sequence was defined as a clonotype. MiTCR v1.1 was used to align clonotypes to the IMGT TRBV, TRBD and TRBJ reference segments. The analysis was restricted to V-J combinations with a frequency above 0.0001, which together covered 98% to 99.2% of the repertoires. A TCS score was defined as the ratio between F50 (clonal expansion) and ExV (chaos), using BLOSUM62-based TCRdist between CDR3 peptides within each V-J. Welch's t-statistics and random forest reduced around 520 V-J features to roughly 13, which were used in a naive Bayes classifier (R e1071). Starting from the raw public reads, TCRdb applied fastp trimming at Q25, assembled clones with MiXCR and retained in-frame beta chains. CDR3 protein sequences are deduplicated, and each keeps its most common genes and DNA. TCRdb's processing, not the study's, gives the V and J calls here. Counted in this sample were fewer than 550,000 distinct CDR3 sequences; 15% to 17% of them appeared once. The ten largest clones add up to about 14% of the sample.

The CDR3 covers 14 residues, taking in both the cysteine and the phenylalanine. Left in the record is the CDR3 DNA by itself, 42 bases read in frame from the first base. Unmatched junction bases come to 6, with V trimmed by 7 bases and J by 2 bases. CDR1 is given as MNHNS and CDR2 as SASEGT, both from the germline V gene. Stable Graves' hyperthyroidism was defined as no progression to ophthalmopathy during 18 months of follow-up. The hyperthyroidism patients were between 18 and 65 years old and newly diagnosed, with a disease duration of less than 2 months. Patients with uncontrolled infections, other autoimmune diseases, pregnancy or lactation were excluded. Clinical symptoms, serum thyroxine and TRAb, thyroid ultrasound, and orbital computed tomography formed the basis for the diagnoses. PBMCs were isolated from 8 to 10 ml of fresh peripheral blood by Ficoll-Paque density gradient centrifugation. Total RNA was extracted using Trizol reagent, and RNA quality was assessed on an Agilent 2100 Bioanalyzer.

This sequence was found in a woman between 18 and 29 years old with Graves' hyperthyroidism. Sequencing used blood. This chain is built from TRBV6-1 and TRBJ1-2; TRBD1 fits 8 bases in the junction. The CDR3 region: CASIRQGSNYGYTF. The sequenced DNA: TGTGCCAGCATTCGACAGGGGTCAAACTATGGCTACACCTTC.